The clone carrying this TCR beta chain has only a few counts. No antigen is known for it. Extracted RNA was reverse transcribed into cDNA, the sequencing template. Sequencing used immunoSEQ multiplex PCR; TCRdb keeps in-frame clones, though not all of them. The sample lists 200,000 to 250,000 clones; more than 45% were seen once. J gave up 0 bases and V 7 bases, and 2 bases lay outside the gene matches. Germline V gives CDR1 SQVTM, CDR2 ANQGSEA. The CDR3 runs 14 residues. Treatment defined: oral pan-JAK inhibitor, 5-10 mg twice daily. This specimen belongs to a study of CD8+ T cells in alopecia areata. Overall study: Treated patients were dosed with oral tofacitinib, taking 5 to 10 mg twice daily.

General study findings and limits: Scalp clonality and expanded CD8+ clones among the top 100 fell significantly with tofacitinib. An increase in clonality over normal scalp was evident in lesional scalp, especially alopecia totalis/universalis.

This sample comprised CD4+ T cells sorted from blood, obtained at week 4, from a patient treated with tofacitinib. This sequence joins TRBV29-1 and TRBJ2-3; TRBD2 agrees at 12 bases. This TCR derives from a human donor with alopecia areata. This chain's CDR3 is CSASGGASTDTQYF. The DNA for the CDR3 is TGCAGCGCTAGCGGGGGGGCTAGCACAGATACGCAGTATTTT.